The rows below give T cell receptor beta chains drawn from one sample of a study of T cells in Graves' hyperthyroidism and ophthalmopathy. In TCRdb, the multiplex PCR reads were re-called with MiXCR into one record per CDR3 protein. The table lists about 700,000 distinct CDR3 sequences, roughly 46% of them singletons, with roughly 7.2% in the top ten. The source material was peripheral blood or thyroid tissue (not recorded which). These receptor sequences come from an adult man with Graves' disease, either hyperthyroidism or ophthalmopathy (not recorded which). CDR3s include the opening cysteine and the closing phenylalanine or tryptophan. Each record gives: D gene, V gene, clone size, J gene, CDR3 DNA, CDR3 protein. The D gene is left open where the match is weak. Where a row states a size, it is once, few, many or the class of an expanded clone; other rows omit it.

>TRBD1|TRBV29-1|NA|TRBJ1-3
TGCAGCGTTGCAGGGGGCAGCTCTGGAAACACCATATATTTT
CSVAGGSSGNTIYF
>TRBD1|TRBV2|few|TRBJ2-7
TGTGCCAGCAGCAAAGGTCCGGGACAGGGGGGCTACGAGCAGTACTTC
CASSKGPGQGGYEQYF
>NA|TRBV29-1|many|TRBJ1-2
TGCAGCACCGGGGAAGGGGACAATGGCTACACCTTC
CSTGEGDNGYTF
>TRBD2|TRBV7-9|many|TRBJ2-7
TGTGCCAGCAGGGCGGGGGGGGGCTACGAGCAGTACTTC
CASRAGGGYEQYF
>TRBD1|TRBV6-1|NA|TRBJ2-5
TGTGCCAGCAGCGGGACAGGGGAGAGAGAGACCCAGTACTTC
CASSGTGERETQYF
>TRBD1|TRBV20-1|once|TRBJ1-6
TGCAGTGCGGGACAGGGTGCGCCTTCACCCCTCCACTTT
CSAGQGAPSPLHF
>NA|TRBV4-1|NA|TRBJ1-5
TGCGCCAGCAGCCAAGAACGGGGGCATCAGCCCCAGCATTTT
CASSQERGHQPQHF
>NA|TRBV6-4|NA|TRBJ1-2
TGTGCCAGCAGTGAACGCACACTTTATGGCTACACCTTC
CASSERTLYGYTF
>NA|TRBV20-1|many|TRBJ1-1
TGCAGCCTGAGGGGGAACACTGAAGCTTTCTTT
CSLRGNTEAFF
>NA|TRBV29-1|few|TRBJ2-7
TGCAGCGTGCCCCTTAAAAGGGCCGGGTACGAGCAGTACTTC
CSVPLKRAGYEQYF
>NA|TRBV7-9|many|TRBJ1-3
TGTGCCAGTGGCCTCGACGGAAACACCATATATTTT
CASGLDGNTIYF
>NA|TRBV6-6|few|TRBJ1-5
TGTGCCAGCGGAGACACGGTCGGCAATCAGCCCCAGCATTTT
CASGDTVGNQPQHF
>TRBD1|TRBV7-8|NA|TRBJ1-4
TGTGCCAGCAGCGCGACAGGGGGGAGTGCAACTAATGAAAAACTGTTTTTT
CASSATGGSATNEKLFF
>NA|TRBV11-1|NA|TRBJ1-5
TGTGCCAGCAGCTTAGATAAGAGTGGCAATCAGCCCCAGCATTTT
CASSLDKSGNQPQHF
>TRBD2|TRBV20-1|NA|TRBJ2-7
TGCAGTGCTGGGTCCCATGCTAGCGGGTACGAGCAGTACTTC
CSAGSHASGYEQYF
>TRBD2|TRBV9|few|TRBJ2-2
TGTGCCAGCAGCCATAAACGGACTAGTAACACCGGGGAGCTGTTTTTT
CASSHKRTSNTGELFF
>TRBD2|TRBV10-3|NA|TRBJ2-5
TGTGCCATCAGTGAGTCTAGCGGGATGGAGACCCAGTACTTC
CAISESSGMETQYF
>NA|TRBV27|many|TRBJ1-6
TGTGCCAGCAGTCCAGAAACACCCCTCCACTTT
CASSPETPLHF
>NA|TRBV2|many|TRBJ1-5
TGTGCCAGCAGTGAAGGTCCAGGAGCCAATCAGCCCCAGCATTTT
CASSEGPGANQPQHF
>NA|TRBV6-5|few|TRBJ1-2
TGTGCCAGCAGTGGACATTCGGTCTATGGCTACACCTTC
CASSGHSVYGYTF
>TRBD1|TRBV29-1|NA|TRBJ1-2
TGCAGCGCTTCGGGACAGGGCAGCTACACCTTC
CSASGQGSYTF
>NA|TRBV7-9|few|TRBJ1-4
TGTGCCAGCAGCTTTAAACCCAATGAAAAACTGTTTTTT
CASSFKPNEKLFF
>NA|TRBV25-1|NA|TRBJ1-6
TGTGCCAGCGCTAGGCAGACGAGTCGAGGGTCACCCCTCCACTTT
CASARQTSRGSPLHF
>NA|TRBV25-1|NA|TRBJ1-1
TGTGCCAGCTCCCCCGGGATGAAAGCTTTCTTT
CASSPGMKAFF
>NA|TRBV19|many|TRBJ2-7
TGTGCCAGTAGTGACGGGATCTACGAGCAGTACTTC
CASSDGIYEQYF
>NA|TRBV20-1|NA|TRBJ2-6
TGCAGTGCTAGAAATCGGCAGGGACATTCCTCTGGGGCCAACGTCCTGACTTTC
CSARNRQGHSSGANVLTF
>NA|TRBV20-1|few|TRBJ1-1
TGCAGTGCTATTACAGGGAATCCCATAGTTACTGAAGCTTTCTTT
CSAITGNPIVTEAFF
>NA|TRBV20-1|NA|TRBJ2-7
TGCAGTGCTAGACCGGGACAGTACTTC
CSARPGQYF
>NA|TRBV20-1|once|TRBJ1-3
TGCAGTGCTAGAAAGGGGTCTGGCTACACCATATATTTT
CSARKGSGYTIYF
>NA|TRBV20-1|NA|TRBJ1-1
TGCAGTGCTAGAGATCAAATGAAAACTGAAGCTTTCTTT
CSARDQMKTEAFF
>NA|TRBV29-1|NA|TRBJ2-7
TGCAGCCTTTGGACTAACGAGCAGTACTTC
CSLWTNEQYF
>NA|TRBV15|NA|TRBJ1-1
TGTGCCACCAGCAGCCACACAGGGCAGGATGAAGCTTTCTTT
CATSSHTGQDEAFF
>NA|TRBV2|few|TRBJ1-2
TGTGCCAGCAGTCCTCAGGGGTTGCGTGGCTACACCTTC
CASSPQGLRGYTF
>TRBD1|TRBV7-9|few|TRBJ2-5
TGTGCCAGCAGCTTAGGGACAGGGGACGGAGAGACCCAGTACTTC
CASSLGTGDGETQYF
>TRBD1|TRBV15|NA|TRBJ2-5
TGTGCCACCAGCAGCTACAGGGGAGAGACCCAGTACTTC
CATSSYRGETQYF
>NA|TRBV2|NA|TRBJ2-7
TGTGCCAGCAGTGAGGCAGGGATGCTGGGCGAGCAGTACTTC
CASSEAGMLGEQYF
>TRBD1|TRBV7-9|NA|TRBJ1-5
TGTGCCAGCACCGGGACAGGGGGTTTCAATCAGCCCCAGCATTTT
CASTGTGGFNQPQHF
>TRBD1|TRBV2|few|TRBJ1-1
TGTGCCAGCAGTGAACAGGGACAGCGTAACACTGAAGCTTTCTTT
CASSEQGQRNTEAFF
>TRBD1|TRBV2|few|TRBJ1-2
TGTGCCAGCAGTTCCCCGACCCTATGGGACAGGGGCGCTGGCTACACCTTC
CASSSPTLWDRGAGYTF
>TRBD1|TRBV9|many|TRBJ1-4
TGTGCCAGCAGCGTGTCCGGGACAGGGAACGAAAAACTGTTTTTT
CASSVSGTGNEKLFF
>NA|TRBV5-1|few|TRBJ1-5
TGCGCCAGCAGCTTGGGGAACAAAAATCAGCCCCAGCATTTT
CASSLGNKNQPQHF
>TRBD2|TRBV7-8|many|TRBJ2-5
TGTGCCAGCAGCTTAGCGCGGGCGGGAGTGGGGGAGACCCAGTACTTC
CASSLARAGVGETQYF
>NA|TRBV10-3|many|TRBJ1-1
TGTGCCATCAGTGAAGGGCAGTTTAACACTGAAGCTTTCTTT
CAISEGQFNTEAFF
>TRBD2|TRBV10-3|many|TRBJ2-5
TGTGCCATCAGTGAGCTTCCTCTAGGACTAGCGGAACAAGAGACCCAGTACTTC
CAISELPLGLAEQETQYF
>TRBD1|TRBV9|few|TRBJ2-7
TGTGCCAGCAGCGTAGTCTCAGGGGGTGAGCAGTACTTC
CASSVVSGGEQYF
>NA|TRBV29-1|many|TRBJ1-2
TGCAGCGTTGACCTGGCGGTACCTTATGGCTACACCTTC
CSVDLAVPYGYTF
>NA|TRBV11-1|NA|TRBJ2-7
TGTGCCAGCAGCTTTTACGGGGGCTCCTACGAGCAGTACTTC
CASSFYGGSYEQYF
>TRBD1|TRBV24-1|NA|TRBJ1-2
TGTGCCATCCAGATTACAGGGGAGGCCTATGGCTACACCTTC
CAIQITGEAYGYTF
>TRBD1|TRBV5-1|NA|TRBJ1-2
TGCGCCAGCAGCTTGGCAGGACAGGGCGAGTATGGCTACACCTTC
CASSLAGQGEYGYTF
>NA|TRBV29-1|NA|TRBJ2-5
TGCAGCGTCGCGACCCAGAACTTC
CSVATQNF
>TRBD2|TRBV7-9|few|TRBJ2-6
TGTGCCAGCAGCTTAGACGCAGCGGGGAGCTCTGGGGCCAACGTCCTGACTTTC
CASSLDAAGSSGANVLTF
>NA|TRBV7-2|few|TRBJ1-4
TGTGCCAGCAGCCAAGTCACTGCTGAAAAACTGTTTTTT
CASSQVTAEKLFF
>NA|TRBV20-1|NA|TRBJ2-7
TGCAGTGCTAGAGATCCAGGTAGCTCCTACGAGCAGTACTTC
CSARDPGSSYEQYF
>NA|TRBV2|NA|TRBJ1-1
TGTGCCAGCAGCGCCGGACTAGCGGGACACACTGAAGCTTTCTTT
CASSAGLAGHTEAFF
>TRBD1|TRBV15|NA|TRBJ1-5
TGTGCCACCAGCAGGCACGGGACCCCGGGACAGGATAGCAATCAGCCCCAGCATTTT
CATSRHGTPGQDSNQPQHF
>NA|TRBV9|NA|TRBJ2-7
TGTGCCAGCAGCCGGATCGGCGGGGCGGTAAGCTACGAGCAGTACTTC
CASSRIGGAVSYEQYF
>TRBD1|TRBV25-1|NA|TRBJ2-2
TGTGCCAGCAGTGTATACAGGGGCTCTGGGGAGCTGTTTTTT
CASSVYRGSGELFF
>NA|TRBV20-1|many|TRBJ1-5
TGCAGTGCTAGCGGGGGGCAAGGACAGCCCCAGCATTTT
CSASGGQGQPQHF
>NA|TRBV20-1|few|TRBJ2-7
TGCAGTGCAAAGGAAGTCCGGGACAATACGAACGAGCAGTACTTC
CSAKEVRDNTNEQYF